The rows below give T cell receptor beta chains drawn from one sample of a study of blood T cells in healthy people across ages. MiXCR was run by TCRdb on the 5' RACE reads, yielding one entry per CDR3 protein. The sample carries 540,000 or so distinct CDR3 sequences, 47% recorded once. The sample consisted of blood. These receptors came from a man of 80 years or more in good health. Each CDR3 is given with its conserved first and last residue. The D gene is left open where the match is weak. A row's size may be missing; if present it is once, few, many or a size class.

V: TRBV2
size: once
J: TRBJ2-7
D: TRBD1
CDR3: CASSGQELYEQYF
DNA: TGTGCCAGCAGCGGACAGGAACTTTACGAGCAGTACTTC

V: TRBV3-1
size: few
J: TRBJ2-1
D: TRBD1
CDR3: CASTPLVGTGAYNEQFF
DNA: TGTGCCAGCACACCGTTAGTCGGGACAGGGGCCTACAATGAGCAGTTCTTC

V: TRBV4-1
size: -
J: TRBJ1-2
D: -
CDR3: CASSQWTDNYGYTF
DNA: TGCGCCAGCAGCCAGTGGACGGATAACTATGGCTACACCTTC

V: TRBV27
size: few
J: TRBJ2-3
D: TRBD2
CDR3: CASSLSGTSGSDTQYF
DNA: TGTGCCAGCAGTTTATCGGGGACTAGCGGGAGTGATACGCAGTATTTT

V: TRBV9
size: -
J: TRBJ2-3
D: TRBD2
CDR3: CASSVSSGGADTQYF
DNA: TGTGCCAGCAGCGTAAGTAGCGGGGGCGCAGATACGCAGTATTTT

V: TRBV28
size: -
J: TRBJ2-1
D: TRBD2
CDR3: CASSFVREGYNEQFF
DNA: TGTGCCAGCAGTTTCGTGCGGGAGGGTTACAATGAGCAGTTCTTC

V: TRBV6-5
size: many
J: TRBJ1-5
D: -
CDR3: CASRERQDSNQPQHF
DNA: TGTGCCAGCAGGGAACGACAGGATAGCAATCAGCCCCAGCATTTT

V: TRBV2
size: -
J: TRBJ1-2
D: TRBD1
CDR3: CASSNQGQVYGYTF
DNA: TGTGCCAGCAGCAACCAGGGACAGGTCTATGGCTACACCTTC

V: TRBV7-2
size: -
J: TRBJ2-5
D: -
CDR3: CASSFGEGSGEQYF
DNA: TGTGCCAGCAGCTTCGGGGAAGGATCGGGTGAGCAGTACTTC

V: TRBV27
size: -
J: TRBJ1-2
D: -
CDR3: CASSPEVGNYGYTF
DNA: TGTGCCAGCAGTCCCGAGGTAGGGAACTATGGCTACACCTTC

V: TRBV20-1
size: -
J: TRBJ1-5
D: TRBD1
CDR3: CSARGGTGYQPQHF
DNA: TGCAGTGCTAGAGGGGGGACAGGTTATCAGCCCCAGCATTTT

V: TRBV2
size: once
J: TRBJ1-1
D: -
CDR3: CASRDIPNTEAFF
DNA: TGTGCCAGCAGGGACATACCGAACACTGAAGCTTTCTTT

V: TRBV5-1
size: -
J: TRBJ1-1
D: TRBD1
CDR3: CASSWTGPKNTEAFF
DNA: TGCGCCAGCAGCTGGACAGGCCCTAAGAACACTGAAGCTTTCTTT

V: TRBV6-5
size: many
J: TRBJ2-1
D: -
CDR3: CASSPWESSALNEQFF
DNA: TGTGCCAGCAGTCCCTGGGAGTCGTCCGCTCTCAATGAGCAGTTCTTC

V: TRBV4-3
size: -
J: TRBJ2-1
D: TRBD2
CDR3: CASSQAGGPYNEQFF
DNA: TGCGCCAGCAGCCAAGCGGGAGGGCCCTACAATGAGCAGTTCTTC

V: TRBV4-1
size: -
J: TRBJ2-7
D: -
CDR3: CASSGPSEQYF
DNA: TGCGCCAGCAGCGGCCCCAGCGAGCAGTACTTC

V: TRBV29-1
size: few
J: TRBJ2-3
D: TRBD2
CDR3: CSVRGAGGLTDTQYF
DNA: TGCAGCGTCCGAGGTGCGGGAGGGCTCACAGATACGCAGTATTTT

V: TRBV6-5
size: -
J: TRBJ2-1
D: -
CDR3: CASSYGGTASCNEQFF
DNA: TGTGCCAGCAGTTACGGGGGGACGGCTTCCTGCAATGAGCAGTTCTTC

V: TRBV29-1
size: -
J: TRBJ1-1
D: -
CDR3: CSVGGGKGTEAFF
DNA: TGCAGCGTGGGGGGGGGAAAAGGCACTGAAGCTTTCTTT

V: TRBV15
size: few
J: TRBJ2-3
D: -
CDR3: CATSLIYGSTDTQYF
DNA: TGTGCCACCAGCTTAATATATGGGAGCACAGATACGCAGTATTTT